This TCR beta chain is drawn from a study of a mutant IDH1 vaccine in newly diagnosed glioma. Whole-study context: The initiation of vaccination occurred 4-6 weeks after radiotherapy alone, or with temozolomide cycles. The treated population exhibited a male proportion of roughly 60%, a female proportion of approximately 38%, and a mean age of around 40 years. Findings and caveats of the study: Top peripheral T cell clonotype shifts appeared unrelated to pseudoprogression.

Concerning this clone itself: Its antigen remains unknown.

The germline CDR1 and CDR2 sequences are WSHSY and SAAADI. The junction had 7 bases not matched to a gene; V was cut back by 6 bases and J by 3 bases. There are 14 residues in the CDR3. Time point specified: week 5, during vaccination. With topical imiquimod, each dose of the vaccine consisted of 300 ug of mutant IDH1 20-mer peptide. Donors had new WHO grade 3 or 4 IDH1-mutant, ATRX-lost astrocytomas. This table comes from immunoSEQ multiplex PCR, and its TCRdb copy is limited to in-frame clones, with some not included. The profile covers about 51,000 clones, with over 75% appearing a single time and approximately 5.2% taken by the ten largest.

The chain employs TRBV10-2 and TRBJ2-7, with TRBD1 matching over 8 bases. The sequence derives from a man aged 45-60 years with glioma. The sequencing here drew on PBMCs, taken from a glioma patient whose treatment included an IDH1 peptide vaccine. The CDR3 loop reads CASSDRGPSYEQYF. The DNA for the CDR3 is TGCGCCAGCAGCGACAGGGGACCTAGCTACGAGCAGTACTTC.